This TCR beta chain was profiled in a study of Graves' ophthalmopathy and Graves' hyperthyroidism. This CDR3 contains 14 residues. From germline, CDR1 is MDHEN and CDR2 SYDVKM. Trimming took off 3 bases at V and 4 bases at J, with 12 bases between the two ends. The sequenced template was RNA, covering the TCR beta CDR3 region. First-round RT-PCR relied on HTBI primers, and a second-round multiplex PCR came next. MiXCR, applied by TCRdb to the multiplex PCR reads, yields one record per CDR3 protein. The repertoire consists of 600,000 to 650,000 distinct CDR3 sequences, with about a fifth occurring once and the leading ten covering roughly 6.9%.

This sequence joins TRBV28 and TRBJ1-1; D uncertain. Sequenced input: peripheral blood. The clonotype originates from a woman aged 18-29 years with stable Graves' hyperthyroidism. Some clones in this sample may be carry-over from other donors' samples. The DNA for the CDR3 is TGTGCCAGCAGTTTTCCTACGGAGCCCACTGAAGCTTTCTTT. Amino acid sequence: CASSFPTEPTEAFF.